One and the same sample provided the 19 T cell receptor beta chains below, sequenced in a study of CD8 T cells in ankylosing spondylitis. Whole-study findings and limits: Characteristic of ankylosing spondylitis blood, it appeared, was a TCR beta motif comprising roughly 8 highly homologous variants.

Antigen specificity for these receptors is unknown. TCRdb independently ran MiXCR on the 5' RACE reads; one entry per CDR3 protein. The sample yields 750,000 to 850,000 distinct CDR3 sequences, 12% seen once. The sample was blood, either unsorted or a sorted T cell fraction (not recorded which). The receptors come from a male donor with ankylosing spondylitis.

A few counts support this clonotype. This chain links TRBV9 with TRBJ1-1; D gene ambiguous. V was trimmed by 0 bases and J by 3 bases, leaving 6 bases between them. CDR1 and CDR2 (germline): SGDLS, YYNGEE. The CDR3 extends over 13 amino acids. The CDR3 nucleotides read TGTGCCAGCAGCGTAGGGCTGGACACTGAAGCTTTCTTT. Its translation is CASSVGLDTEAFF. The full variable domain, completed using reference TRBV9 and TRBJ1-1, is DSGVTQTPKHLITATGQRVTLRCSPRSGDLSVYWYQQSLDQGLQFLIQYYNGEERAKGNILERFSAQQFPDLHSELNLSSLELGDSALYFCASSVGLDTEAFFGQGTRLTVV.

The V and J genes are TRBV20-1 and TRBJ2-3, with D unclear. V was trimmed by 0 bases and J by 2 bases, leaving 6 bases between them. The CDR3 contains 13 residues. Germline V gives CDR1 DFQATT, CDR2 SNEGSKA (reference sequence). In DNA, the CDR3 is TGCAGTGCTAGAGATTCTCTCACAGATACGCAGTATTTT. It translates to CSARDSLTDTQYF.

This clonotype turned up a few times. In DNA, the CDR3 is TGTGCCAGCAGCTTAACAGGGGGCGTCTACAATGAGCAGTTCTTC. This sequence encodes CASSLTGGVYNEQFF. The chain uses TRBV7-2 and TRBJ2-1; 9 bases fit TRBD1. This CDR3 is 15 amino acids long. Germline V gives CDR1 SGHTA, CDR2 FQGNSA. The junction had 2 bases not matched to a gene; V was cut back by 2 bases and J by 3 bases.

This clonotype was detected ten times or more. This chain joins TRBV11-3 and TRBJ1-3; D unresolved. CDR3 length: 13 residues. V was clipped by 3 bases and J by 0 bases, with 3 bases between them. Germline V gene lookup returns CDR1 SGHNT and CDR2 YENEEA. CDR3 protein: CASSLFSGNTIYF. The CDR3, as DNA: TGTGCCAGCAGCTTGTTCTCTGGAAACACCATATATTTT.

This clonotype appeared many times. This chain connects TRBV5-1 to TRBJ1-3; 8 nucleotides align to TRBD1. The CDR3 runs to 14 residues. Looked up from germline, CDR1 is SGHRS and CDR2 is YFSETQ. After removal of 4 bases from V and 8 bases from J, the junction contained 8 bases not matched to a gene. DNA for the CDR3: TGCGCCAGCAGCCTCCAGGGGGCTCGGGACACCATATATTTT. Its protein is CASSLQGARDTIYF.

The chain links TRBV7-9 to TRBJ2-7; D might be TRBD1 (6 bases). The V end lost 6 bases, the J end lost 4 bases, and 10 bases lay between the germline ends. The germline gives CDR1 SEHNR, CDR2 FQNEAQ (reference sequence). The CDR3 covers 12 residues. Here the CDR3 DNA reads TGTGCCAGCAGGGGGGCCCTATACGAGCAGTACTTC. Protein sequence: CASRGALYEQYF.

CDR3 sequence reads: CASSLRTGHEQFF. The CDR3 coding sequence is TGTGCCAGCAGTTTGCGGACAGGGCATGAGCAGTTCTTC. The chain couples TRBV27 to TRBJ2-1; 8 bases map to TRBD1. The CDR3 length is 13 residues. The junction had 3 bases not matched to a gene; V was cut back by 3 bases and J by 8 bases. Germline CDR1 reads MNHEY; CDR2 reads SMNVEV (reference sequence).

This chain joins TRBV29-1 and TRBJ2-2; D not resolved. CDR1 is SQVTM, CDR2 ANQGSEA, per germline. There are 14 residues in the CDR3. With 2 bases removed from V and 5 bases from J, the gap between germline ends came to 12 bases. CDR3: CSVEKSTTTGELFF. The CDR3 bases are TGCAGCGTTGAAAAATCTACAACTACCGGGGAGCTGTTTTTT.

V gene TRBV5-1 combines with J gene TRBJ2-6, with D possibly called TRBD1 or TRBD2 (8 bases each). There are 19 residues in the CDR3. Germline CDR1 reads SGHRS; CDR2 reads YFSETQ. Trimming removed 6 bases from V and 0 bases from J, with 22 bases in between. The CDR3 is CASTRGPGLADSGANVLTF. Here the CDR3 DNA reads TGCGCCAGCACCAGGGGGCCCGGACTAGCAGACTCTGGGGCCAACGTCCTGACTTTC.

This clonotype has a handful of counts. The chain uses TRBV20-1 and TRBJ2-7, with D maybe TRBD2 (5 bases). The CDR3 covers 13 residues. The V and J ends lost 3 bases and 7 bases respectively, with 16 bases between them. Per germline, CDR1 DFQATT and CDR2 SNEGSKA (reference sequence). CDR3 bases: TGCAGTGCTAGCGCCTCGCTAGCAGATGAGCAGTACTTC. Its protein is CSASASLADEQYF.

The CDR3 DNA reads TGTGCCAGCAAAACAATGGACACCGGGGAGCTGTTTTTT. It encodes CASKTMDTGELFF. The genes are TRBV6-1 and TRBJ2-2; D remains unclear. There are 13 residues in the CDR3. Trimming removed 7 bases from V and 3 bases from J, with 9 bases in between. CDR1 and CDR2 (germline): MNHNS, SASEGT.

The table lists this clonotype with a few counts. The rearrangement joins TRBV12-5 to TRBJ2-7; D perhaps matches TRBD2 (6 bases). The germline V and J ends were trimmed by 7 bases and 4 bases, with 14 bases remaining between them. The CDR3 is 13 residues long. Germline V lookup: CDR1 LGHNT, CDR2 FRNRAP. The CDR3 DNA reads as TGTGCTAGTGTGGTTAGCGGCCCTTACGAGCAGTACTTC. Protein: CASVVSGPYEQYF. Drawing the rest from reference TRBV12-5 and TRBJ2-7, the complete variable domain is DARVTQTPRHKVTEMGQEVTMRCQPILGHNTVFWYRQTMMQGLELLAYFRNRAPLDDSGMPKDRFSAEMPDATLATLKIQPSEPRDSAVYFCASVVSGPYEQYFGPGTRLTVT.

This clonotype appeared a single time. The chain couples TRBV5-4 to TRBJ2-3; 10 bases match TRBD2. This CDR3 region has 15 residues. The V segment lost 4 bases and the J segment 1 base; nucleotides outside the gene matches: 3. The germline gives CDR1 SGHNT, CDR2 YYREEE (reference sequence). The CDR3 spells CASSPSGGRTDTQYF. In DNA form, the CDR3 reads TGTGCCAGCAGCCCTAGCGGGGGCCGCACAGATACGCAGTATTTT.

In its sample, this clonotype was seen a few times. The chain employs TRBV30 and TRBJ2-3; TRBD1 matches 9 bases. The V segment lost 3 bases and the J segment 5 bases; nucleotides outside the gene matches: 9. The CDR3 consists of 15 residues. The germline CDR1 and CDR2 sequences are GTSNPN and SVGIG (reference sequence). The CDR3 spells CAWSGGQGSGDTQYF. CDR3 nucleotides: TGTGCCTGGAGCGGGGGACAGGGAAGTGGAGATACGCAGTATTTT.

The J gene is TRBJ2-2, the V gene TRBV7-2; 7 positions agree with TRBD1. There are 16 residues in the CDR3. The germline CDR1 and CDR2 sequences are SGHTA and FQGNSA. V gave up 2 bases and J gave up 1 base; unmatched junction bases: 4. The CDR3 region is CASSLIGGLNTGELFF. CDR3 nucleotide sequence: TGTGCCAGCAGCTTAATAGGGGGCCTGAACACCGGGGAGCTGTTTTTT.

This clonotype was picked up a small number of times. This sequence joins TRBV18 and TRBJ2-4; D is uncertain. Germline V gene lookup returns CDR1 KGHSH and CDR2 LQKENI. CDR3 length: 15 residues. V shed 4 bases and J shed 7 bases, with 17 bases lying between them. CDR3 in amino acids: CASSLKTDRMNIQYF. CDR3 nucleotides: TGTGCCAGCTCACTGAAGACTGATCGGATGAACATTCAGTACTTC.

The chain recombines TRBV5-4 with TRBJ2-7; D perhaps matches TRBD1 (6 bases). The CDR3 totals 15 residues. Germline values: CDR1 SGHNT, CDR2 YYREEE (reference sequence). The V gene lost 4 bases and the J gene lost 3 bases, with 17 bases spanning the gap. The CDR3 DNA is TGTGCCAGCAGCCCTTCGACAGGATCACTCTACGAGCAGTACTTC. Translated: CASSPSTGSLYEQYF.

This clonotype was counted a few times. V usage is TRBV6-4 and J usage is TRBJ2-1; D perhaps matches TRBD1 (6 bases). The CDR3 loop spans 15 amino acids. V shed 6 bases and J shed 0 bases, with 12 bases lying between them. Looked up from germline, CDR1 is MRHNA and CDR2 is SNTAGT. CDR3 in amino acids: CASRATGNSYNEQFF. Written as DNA, the CDR3 is TGTGCCAGCAGAGCTACAGGGAACTCCTACAATGAGCAGTTCTTC.

This clonotype was observed many times. The chain recombines TRBV20-1 with TRBJ1-3; D remains ambiguous. The CDR3 runs 11 residues. CDR1 is DFQATT and CDR2 is SNEGSKA in the germline V gene (reference sequence). Trimming shortened V by 2 bases and J by 10 bases, and 9 bases separated the two germline ends. CDR3 coding DNA: TGCAGTGCTAGAATTTTTAGAACCATATATTTT. This translates into CSARIFRTIYF.